Listed below are T cell receptor beta chains from one sample, sequenced in a study of blood T cell repertoires in COVID-19. TCRdb keeps only in-frame clones here, not all; method: immunoSEQ multiplex PCR. The sample consists of 150,000 to 200,000 clones, approximately 92% of them appearing once. The sample consisted of peripheral blood. The receptors shown here come from a woman between 45 and 65 years old with acute or convalescent COVID-19. Each CDR3 is given with its conserved first and last residue. The D gene is left open where the match is weak. Clone size is stated in some rows and not others, as once, few, many or a class when expanded.

D gene	J gene	V gene	clone size	CDR3 DNA	CDR3 protein
NA	TRBJ2-1	TRBV7-2	NA	TGTGCCAGCAGCTTAGTGGCCCGGGCGGGGGCCACCTACAATGAGCAGTTCTTC	CASSLVARAGATYNEQFF
TRBD1	TRBJ1-2	TRBV6-5	NA	TGTGCCACCAAACGGGACAGGGAGAGCTATGGCTACACCTTC	CATKRDRESYGYTF
TRBD1	TRBJ1-1	TRBV15	NA	TGTGCCACCAGCACAATGTGGGTTGCAGGGGGTAACACTGAAGCTTTCTTT	CATSTMWVAGGNTEAFF
TRBD1	TRBJ1-5	TRBV6-5	NA	TGTGCCAGCAGGGGGCGGACAGGGCGAGCTCAGCCCCAGCATTTT	CASRGRTGRAQPQHF
NA	TRBJ1-2	TRBV28	NA	TGTGCCAGCACCCTTGGGGCAGGGCTTAACTATGGCTACACCTTC	CASTLGAGLNYGYTF
TRBD2	TRBJ2-1	TRBV19	NA	TGTGCCAGTTCCCTAGCGGGATACAATGAGCAGTTCTTC	CASSLAGYNEQFF
NA	TRBJ2-5	TRBV4-1	NA	TGCGCCAGCAGTCCCCCTTCCCTGCGGGGCACCCAAGAGACCCAGTACTTC	CASSPPSLRGTQETQYF
NA	TRBJ1-6	TRBV20-1	once	TGCAGTGCTCAGGGAGGATCACCCCTCCACTTT	CSAQGGSPLHF
NA	TRBJ2-1	TRBV7-9	NA	TGTGCCAGCAGCTTAGCCCAGCGGGCAAGTCATGAGCAGTTCTTC	CASSLAQRASHEQFF
TRBD2	TRBJ2-3	TRBV14	NA	TGTGCCAGCAGCCATAATAGCGGGGCGATAGATACGCAGTATTTT	CASSHNSGAIDTQYF
NA	TRBJ1-6	TRBV12-3/TRBV12-4	NA	TGTGCCAGCAGTCCCAAGGGGAGGTCACCCCTCCACTTT	CASSPKGRSPLHF
NA	TRBJ1-2	TRBV5-4	NA	TGTGCCAGCAGCTCGACTACCAGCCTAGGCTATGGCTACACCTTC	CASSSTTSLGYGYTF
TRBD2	TRBJ2-1	TRBV6-5	NA	TGTGCCAGCAGAGTAGCGGGATCCTACAATGAGCAGTTCTTC	CASRVAGSYNEQFF
TRBD1	TRBJ1-5	TRBV2	NA	TGTGCCAGCAGCCTCGACAGGGGGCCGGAGCCCCAGCATTTT	CASSLDRGPEPQHF
TRBD1	TRBJ2-7	TRBV30	once	TGTGCCTGGAGTGCGGGACAGGGAACCTACGAGCAGTACTTC	CAWSAGQGTYEQYF
NA	TRBJ1-2	TRBV28	NA	TGTGCCAGCCGGGGGGGCCCCCAGGTTAACTATGGCTACACCTTC	CASRGGPQVNYGYTF
NA	TRBJ2-5	TRBV12-1	NA	TGTGCCAGCAGCTTTTGGGACAGAAAAAATGGGGAGACCCAGTACTTC	CASSFWDRKNGETQYF
TRBD2	TRBJ2-1	TRBV19	NA	TGTGCCAGTACCAAGACTAGCGGGGGCTCTACTACCAATGAGCAGTTCTTC	CASTKTSGGSTTNEQFF
NA	TRBJ1-3	TRBV5-1	NA	TGCGCCAGCAGTTTCGTCCGCTCAGGGGTAAGGACTCAGGGAAACACCATATATTTT	CASSFVRSGVRTQGNTIYF
NA	TRBJ1-2	TRBV30	once	TGTGCCTGGAGTGTACGGGGGGATGGCTACACCTTC	CAWSVRGDGYTF
NA	TRBJ2-3	TRBV5-6	NA	TGTGCCAGCAGCTTGGCAGGGGTAGGAGATACGCAGTATTTT	CASSLAGVGDTQYF
TRBD1	TRBJ1-4	TRBV18	NA	TGTGCCAGCTCACGCAGGGGGCAGGATGAAAAACTGTTTTTT	CASSRRGQDEKLFF
NA	TRBJ2-3	TRBV15	NA	TGTGCCACCCATCTGGCTCATAGCACAGATACGCAGTATTTT	CATHLAHSTDTQYF